Listed below are T cell receptor beta chains from one sample, sequenced in a study of cytomegalovirus exposure and HLA in healthy donors. TCRdb keeps only in-frame clones here, not all; method: immunoSEQ multiplex PCR. Of about 110,000 clones in the sample, roughly three quarters were seen once. Sequences were obtained from PBMCs. The origin of the receptors is a man aged 18-30 years in good health and CMV-seronegative. The CDR3 runs from the conserved cysteine through the conserved F or W. A D gene is named only where the DNA matches it firmly. Size tells how often a clone was seen (once, few, many) or the class of an expanded clone, and some rows leave it out.

j_gene	abundance	len	d_gene	v_gene	CDR3nt	CDR3aa
TRBJ2-3	NA	15	TRBD2	TRBV19	TGTGCCAGTAGTGGGGCTAGCGGGACAACAGATACGCAGTATTTT	CASSGASGTTDTQYF
TRBJ1-6	NA	14	NA	TRBV5-6	TGTGCCAGCAGCTTGAACCGAGATAATTCACCCCTCCACTTT	CASSLNRDNSPLHF
TRBJ2-1	once	16	TRBD2	TRBV7-2	TGTGCCAGCAGCTTGACTAGCGGGGCTGGCTACAATGAGCAGTTCTTC	CASSLTSGAGYNEQFF
TRBJ2-2	NA	16	TRBD1	TRBV7-3	TGTGCCAGCAGCCTCTCCGGGACAGCGAACACCGGGGAGCTGTTTTTT	CASSLSGTANTGELFF
TRBJ1-2	NA	16	NA	TRBV19	TGTGCCAGTAGTATAGGGGGCGGAGTCTCTAACTATGGCTACACCTTC	CASSIGGGVSNYGYTF
TRBJ1-2	NA	14	TRBD1	TRBV7-8	TGTGCCAGCAGCTTACAGGGGGCGAGACTTGGCTACACCTTC	CASSLQGARLGYTF
TRBJ2-2	NA	16	NA	TRBV7-9	TGTGCCAGCAGCTTAGGCAGGGACTGGATTACCGGGGAGCTGTTTTTT	CASSLGRDWITGELFF
TRBJ2-7	NA	17	NA	TRBV7-9	TGTTCCAGCAGCGGCCCGGCGGCCGCCGCAGGGATCTACGAGCAGTACTTC	CSSSGPAAAAGIYEQYF
TRBJ2-7	NA	15	NA	TRBV7-6	TGTGCCAGCAGCTTACTCGCGGGGGCCGCCTACGAGCAGTACTTC	CASSLLAGAAYEQYF
TRBJ2-3	NA	16	TRBD2	TRBV27	TGTGCCAGCAGAGGGACTAGCGGGGGATTCACAGATACGCAGTATTTT	CASRGTSGGFTDTQYF
TRBJ2-3	NA	15	NA	TRBV15	TGTGCCACCAGCAGACCGAGCGGAGAAAGGTGGACGCAGTATTTT	CATSRPSGERWTQYF
TRBJ1-5	NA	14	TRBD1	TRBV29-1	TGCAGCCCCCGCGTAGGGACAGATAATCAGCCCCAGCATTTT	CSPRVGTDNQPQHF
TRBJ1-2	NA	15	NA	TRBV19	TGTGCCAGTAGTATAAATTGGTCAGGGGATGGCGGCTACCCCTTC	CASSINWSGDGGYPF
TRBJ1-1	few	11	TRBD1	TRBV27	TGTGCCAGCAGGACAGGGCGCGAAGCTTTCTTT	CASRTGREAFF
TRBJ2-4	NA	16	TRBD1	TRBV19	TGTGCCAGTAGTATGGGACAGGGGGTTGTCAAAAACATTCAGTACTTC	CASSMGQGVVKNIQYF
TRBJ2-2	NA	15	NA	TRBV7-8	TGTGCCAGCAGCTTAGCCCTTCTCAACACCGGGGAGCTGTTTTTT	CASSLALLNTGELFF
TRBJ2-5	few	12	NA	TRBV28	TGTGCCAGCACCCCGGGGTGGGAGACCCAGTACTTC	CASTPGWETQYF
TRBJ2-3	NA	17	TRBD2	TRBV9	TGTGCCAGCAGCTTCGGGGGGGCAGTATCTAGCACAGATACGCAGTATTTT	CASSFGGAVSSTDTQYF
TRBJ1-1	NA	14	TRBD1	TRBV7-6	TGTGCCAGCAGCGAGGGGACAGGGGTCACTGAAGCTTTCTTT	CASSEGTGVTEAFF
TRBJ2-7	NA	16	TRBD2	TRBV7-8	TGTGCCAGCAGCCCAGACGGGACTAGCGGGATCTACGAGCAGTACTTC	CASSPDGTSGIYEQYF
TRBJ2-5	NA	13	TRBD1	TRBV19	TGTGCCAGTAGTACAACAGGGGACGGAACCCAGTACTTC	CASSTTGDGTQYF
TRBJ2-3	NA	16	TRBD2	TRBV7-8	TGTGCCAGCAGCCAATGGACTAGCGGGGGGGCAGATACGCAGTATTTT	CASSQWTSGGADTQYF
TRBJ2-7	NA	15	TRBD1	TRBV5-1	TGCGCCAGCAGCTTACAGGGGGTTCCTACCTACGAGCAGTACTTC	CASSLQGVPTYEQYF
TRBJ1-4	NA	14	NA	TRBV9	TGTGCCAGCAGCGTAACCCCCAAGAGAGAAAAACTGTTTTTT	CASSVTPKREKLFF
TRBJ2-1	NA	13	NA	TRBV7-3	TGTGCCAGCAGCTCAGTCAGACTCAGTGAGCAGTTCTTC	CASSSVRLSEQFF
TRBJ2-1	NA	16	TRBD2	TRBV10-1	TGCGCCAGCAGTGAGTCCGGGGCGGGGGTCCATCATGAGCAGTTCTTC	CASSESGAGVHHEQFF
TRBJ2-1	once	13	TRBD2	TRBV27	TGTGCCAGCAGTTGGGGACTAGGCAATGAGCAGTTCTTC	CASSWGLGNEQFF
TRBJ2-2	NA	15	NA	TRBV6-5	TGTGCCAGCAGTCCGCGGACAGACAATACCGGGGAGCTGTTTTTT	CASSPRTDNTGELFF
TRBJ2-3	NA	17	NA	TRBV1	TGCACCAGCAGCCAAGACCCCCTGCGGGGGCGGGCAAATACGCAGTATTTT	CTSSQDPLRGRANTQYF
TRBJ2-5	NA	15	NA	TRBV9	TGTGCCAGCAGCGCCTCGGAGGGGGCCCAAGAGACCCAGTACTTC	CASSASEGAQETQYF
TRBJ2-7	NA	16	TRBD2	TRBV6-1	TGTGCCAGCAGTGAATCGGCTAGCGGGGGCCCCTACGAGCAGTACTTC	CASSESASGGPYEQYF
TRBJ1-1	NA	13	NA	TRBV16	TGTGCCAGCAGCTTAGAACTGAACACTGAAGCTTTCTTT	CASSLELNTEAFF
TRBJ2-5	NA	13	TRBD1	TRBV19	TGTGCCAGTAGCCCCTACAGGGGAGAGACCCAGTACTTC	CASSPYRGETQYF
TRBJ1-2	NA	13	NA	TRBV6-5	TGTGCCAGCAGTTACGAGGGCTTCTATGGCTACACCTTC	CASSYEGFYGYTF
TRBJ1-2	NA	14	NA	TRBV27	TGTGCCAGCAGACAAGCGGGGGCCGGCTATGGCTACACCTTC	CASRQAGAGYGYTF
TRBJ1-3	once	15	NA	TRBV5-1	TGCGCCAGCAGCTACGCCCGGGACTCTGGAAACACCATATATTTT	CASSYARDSGNTIYF
TRBJ2-5	NA	18	TRBD2	TRBV7-8	TGTGCCAGCAGCTTTAACGCCATAGCGGGGGGGCCGCAGGAGACCCAGTACTTC	CASSFNAIAGGPQETQYF
TRBJ2-5	few	15	NA	TRBV7-6	TGTGCCAGCAGTAAATCCGGGACACGGCAAGAGACCCAGTACTTC	CASSKSGTRQETQYF
TRBJ1-2	NA	15	NA	TRBV5-1	TGCGCCAGCAGCTTTGTGCGGGGAGATGTCCTGGGCTACACCTTC	CASSFVRGDVLGYTF
TRBJ1-2	NA	15	TRBD1	TRBV5-1	TGCGCCAGCAGCTCCGGACAGGGCCCGTCGTGGGGCTACCCCTTC	CASSSGQGPSWGYPF
TRBJ2-1	NA	15	TRBD2	TRBV7-9	TGTGCCAGCAGCTTAGTAGCGGGGTCTTACAATGAGCAGTTCTTC	CASSLVAGSYNEQFF
TRBJ1-2	NA	13	NA	TRBV7-3	TGTGCCAGCAGCTTAGCACAGGGCTGGGGCTACACCTTC	CASSLAQGWGYTF
TRBJ2-2	few	13	TRBD2	TRBV10-3	TGTGCTCTGGGACTAGCCTCCACCGGGGAGCTGTTTTTT	CALGLASTGELFF
TRBJ2-7	NA	15	NA	TRBV5-4	TGTGCCAGCAGCCTACCACAGGGTGGGCTTCGCGAGCAGTACTTC	CASSLPQGGLREQYF
TRBJ2-1	NA	17	TRBD2	TRBV4-1	TGCGCCAGCAGCCAAGCCGGGCGGGCTAGCGGCTACAATGAGCAGTTCTTC	CASSQAGRASGYNEQFF